These T cell receptor beta chains were read from a single sample in a study of cytotoxic CD8 clonotypes in ibrutinib-treated CLL. Produced via immunoSEQ multiplex PCR; TCRdb's table is partial and in-frame only. The sample shows 70,000 to 85,000 clones, around 82% of them seen only once. This material consisted of PBMCs, taken at disease progression, from a patient treated with ibrutinib. Every receptor here comes from a human donor with chronic lymphocytic leukemia. Both conserved end residues are part of each CDR3. D genes are given only for firm matches. Rows give clone size only sometimes, using once, few, many, or a class for an expanded clone.

v_gene	abundance	d_gene	j_gene	CDR3aa	CDR3nt
TRBV4-1	.	.	TRBJ2-7	CASSSGAGYEQYF	TGCGCCAGCAGCTCAGGGGCGGGGTACGAGCAGTACTTC
TRBV29-1	.	.	TRBJ2-2	CSVRDTGELFF	TGCAGCGTACGTGACACCGGGGAGCTGTTTTTT
TRBV5-1	.	.	TRBJ1-1	CASSLDEGKGQKAFF	TGCGCCAGCAGCTTGGATGAGGGCAAAGGCCAGAAAGCTTTCTTT
TRBV9	.	.	TRBJ2-7	CASSVVPGHSYEQYF	TGTGCCAGCAGCGTAGTTCCAGGGCACTCCTACGAGCAGTACTTC
TRBV9	.	.	TRBJ2-5	CASSVDSGGRETQYF	TGTGCCAGCAGCGTAGATTCCGGGGGACGAGAGACCCAGTACTTC
TRBV6-6	.	.	TRBJ2-7	CASSYRRGYEQYF	TGTGCCAGCAGTTACCGACGGGGCTACGAGCAGTACTTC
TRBV5-4	.	.	TRBJ2-5	CASSLGPQETQYF	TGTGCCAGCAGCTTGGGACCTCAAGAGACCCAGTACTTC
TRBV11-3	.	.	TRBJ2-1	CASSGPGHEQFF	TGTGCCAGCAGCGGTCCGGGACATGAGCAGTTCTTC
TRBV5-6	.	.	TRBJ2-3	CASSLGRTSRSTDTQYF	TGTGCCAGCAGCTTGGGGAGGACCTCCCGGTCCACAGATACGCAGTATTTT
TRBV11-1	many	TRBD1	TRBJ2-1	CASSSEGQAYNEQFF	TGTGCCAGCAGCTCAGAGGGACAGGCCTACAATGAGCAGTTCTTC
TRBV30	once	.	TRBJ2-3	CAWSVTGDTQYF	TGTGCCTGGAGTGTAACAGGAGATACGCAGTATTTT
TRBV4-1	.	TRBD2	TRBJ2-1	CASSHPPMRTSGRADYNEQFF	TGCGCCAGCAGCCACCCACCGATGAGGACTAGCGGGAGGGCCGACTACAATGAGCAGTTCTTC
TRBV4-1	.	TRBD1	TRBJ1-3	CASRRPGQGSSGNTIYF	TGCGCCAGCAGACGACCGGGACAGGGAAGCTCTGGAAACACCATATATTTT
TRBV10-2	.	.	TRBJ2-7	CASSVQGGPYEQYF	TGCGCCAGCAGTGTTCAGGGTGGCCCCTACGAGCAGTACTTC
TRBV28	.	.	TRBJ1-2	CASSWTDYGYTF	TGTGCCAGCAGCTGGACAGACTATGGCTACACCTTC
TRBV5-1	.	.	TRBJ1-2	CATSLDSRNYGYTF	TGCGCCACCTCCCTGGACTCTCGGAACTATGGCTACACCTTC
TRBV28	once	TRBD2	TRBJ2-3	CASSLGTSGDTQYF	TGTGCCAGCAGTCTTGGGACTAGCGGGGATACGCAGTATTTT
TRBV7-2	.	.	TRBJ2-3	CASSLEADTQYF	TGTGCCAGCAGCTTAGAGGCAGATACGCAGTATTTT
TRBV30	.	.	TRBJ2-1	CASLSSYNEQFF	TGTGCCTCCCTTAGCTCCTACAATGAGCAGTTCTTC
TRBV7-2	.	.	TRBJ2-5	CASSFYGSLFGETQYF	TGTGCCAGCAGCTTTTACGGGAGTCTTTTCGGTGAGACCCAGTACTTC
TRBV5-1	.	.	TRBJ1-2	CASSLGNTYGYTF	TGCGCCAGCAGCTTGGGTAATACCTATGGCTACACCTTC
TRBV11-3	.	TRBD2	TRBJ2-1	CASSAGLVHNEQFF	TGTGCCAGCAGCGCCGGACTAGTCCACAATGAGCAGTTCTTC
TRBV4-1	once	.	TRBJ1-2	CASSQWVKGRGYGYTF	TGCGCCAGCAGCCAATGGGTGAAGGGCCGGGGCTATGGCTACACCTTC
TRBV5-5	once	.	TRBJ2-3	CASSFGDDTQYF	TGTGCCAGCAGCTTCGGGGACGATACGCAGTATTTT
TRBV9	.	TRBD1	TRBJ2-7	CASSARTGRNYEQYF	TGTGCCAGCAGCGCTCGGACAGGGCGCAACTACGAGCAGTACTTC
TRBV30	few	TRBD1	TRBJ1-5	CAWSGRQGNQPQHF	TGTGCCTGGAGTGGAAGACAGGGGAATCAGCCCCAGCATTTT
TRBV4-2	.	.	TRBJ1-2	CASSEARTTINYGYTF	TGTGCCAGCAGCGAAGCTCGGACAACTATTAACTATGGCTACACCTTC
TRBV5-1	few	TRBD2	TRBJ2-3	CASSYGLAASDTQYF	TGCGCCAGCAGCTACGGACTAGCGGCATCAGATACGCAGTATTTT
TRBV6-1	.	.	TRBJ1-2	CASSLGGASEGYTF	TGTGCCAGCAGTCTCGGGGGAGCGTCAGAAGGCTACACCTTC
TRBV30	.	TRBD1	TRBJ2-3	CAWSGRWTGLLGDTQYF	TGTGCCTGGAGTGGAAGATGGACAGGGCTCCTGGGAGATACGCAGTATTTT
TRBV6-5	.	.	TRBJ2-3	CASSLGPPSTDTQYF	TGTGCCAGCAGTTTAGGTCCGCCTAGCACAGATACGCAGTATTTT
TRBV10-3	once	.	TRBJ1-5	CAISDRGNQPQHF	TGTGCCATCAGTGACAGGGGCAATCAGCCCCAGCATTTT
TRBV9	.	TRBD1	TRBJ1-4	CASSVGQGGTEKLFF	TGTGCCAGCAGCGTAGGACAGGGGGGTACTGAAAAACTGTTTTTT
TRBV5-6	.	.	TRBJ2-1	CASSLVSEQFF	TGTGCCAGCAGCTTGGTTAGTGAGCAGTTCTTC
TRBV13	few	TRBD1	TRBJ2-7	CASSVLPGQGVHEQYF	TGTGCCAGCAGCGTATTGCCGGGACAGGGTGTCCACGAGCAGTACTTC
TRBV7-9	.	TRBD1	TRBJ2-7	CASSYVRQGIKYF	TGTGCCAGCAGCTACGTTCGACAGGGCATCAAGTACTTC
TRBV7-6	.	TRBD1	TRBJ1-2	CASSTRQGGYTF	TGTGCCAGCAGCACGCGACAGGGCGGCTACACCTTC
TRBV18	.	TRBD1	TRBJ2-2	CASSGQLNGELFF	TGTGCCAGCTCGGGACAGTTGAACGGGGAGCTGTTTTTT
TRBV19	.	.	TRBJ2-7	CASSPATVYEQYF	TGTGCCAGTAGTCCGGCGACAGTCTACGAGCAGTACTTC
TRBV9	.	.	TRBJ2-5	CASSVVGGTQETQYF	TGTGCCAGCAGCGTAGTTGGAGGGACTCAAGAGACCCAGTACTTC
TRBV11-2	.	TRBD2	TRBJ2-3	CASSLVRGGRTQYF	TGTGCCAGCAGCTTAGTGCGGGGGGGCCGTACGCAGTATTTT
TRBV6-5	.	.	TRBJ2-1	CASSYLLDEQFF	TGTGCCAGCAGTTACCTTTTGGATGAGCAGTTCTTC
TRBV10-3	.	.	TRBJ2-7	CAISPDTQSGYEQYF	TGTGCCATCAGCCCGGATACACAAAGCGGCTACGAGCAGTACTTC
TRBV7-9	.	.	TRBJ2-7	CASSTLAGVDEQYF	TGTGCCAGCAGCACCCTAGCTGGTGTCGACGAGCAGTACTTC
TRBV7-9	.	TRBD1	TRBJ1-1	CASSLAGTGNTEAFF	TGTGCCAGCAGCTTAGCGGGGACAGGGAACACTGAAGCTTTCTTT
TRBV19	.	.	TRBJ1-5	CASSLLTSRNNQPQHF	TGTGCCAGTAGTTTATTGACAAGTAGGAATAATCAGCCCCAGCATTTT